The 26 T cell receptor beta chains below all came from one sample that was sequenced in a study of T-cell reconstitution after alpha-beta-depleted transplantation in children. As it was prepared, the TCRbeta library received unique molecular identifiers. TCRdb passed the PCR reads through MiXCR, listing each CDR3 protein once. This sample carries about 900,000 distinct CDR3 sequences, about 30% of them seen once, and the ten largest clones take approximately 30%. The sequences come from PBMCs, mostly from graft donor cells, collected 360 days after TCRalphabeta/CD19-depleted stem cell transplant. The source of these receptors is a boy under two years old who had a stem cell transplant for SCID, so the T cells may come from the graft donor.

In its sample, this clonotype was seen once. The rearrangement uses TRBV5-1 and TRBJ2-5; D could derive from TRBD1 or TRBD2 (6 bases each). This CDR3 is built from 15 residues. Germline CDR1 SGHRS, CDR2 YFSETQ. Trimming took 5 bases from V and 5 from J, leaving 19 bases between them. The CDR3: CASRDGVGGRETQYF. The CDR3 DNA reads TGCGCCAGCAGGGACGGTGTCGGGGGCCGGGAGACCCAGTACTTC.

This chain uses TRBV5-1 with TRBJ1-3, with TRBD1 identical over 9 bases. Germline loops: CDR1 SGHRS, CDR2 YFSETQ. The CDR3 consists of 14 residues. After removal of 4 bases from V and 7 bases from J, the junction contained 6 bases not matched to a gene. CDR3 sequence reads: CASSLLDRGNTIYF. CDR3 DNA sequence: TGCGCCAGCAGCCTCCTGGACAGGGGTAACACCATATATTTT.

This chain links TRBV9 with TRBJ2-5, with D tentatively TRBD2 (6 bases). This CDR3 has 14 amino acids. Trimming removed 4 bases at V and 5 bases at J, with 15 bases between. The germline V gene encodes CDR1 SGDLS and CDR2 YYNGEE. CDR3 sequence (DNA): TGTGCCAGCAGCACACCCGGGAGCTGGGAGACCCAGTACTTC. It specifies CASSTPGSWETQYF.

The rearrangement uses TRBV12-3 or TRBV12-4 and TRBJ2-1; 11 nucleotides agree with TRBD2. This CDR3 comprises 18 residues. V shed 7 bases and J 7 bases; nucleotides not matched to a gene: 18. The CDR3 region is CASTFPTVAGGRMNEQFF. Written as DNA, the CDR3 is TGTGCCAGCACCTTCCCTACCGTAGCGGGGGGGAGGATGAATGAGCAGTTCTTC.

V usage is TRBV6-5 and J usage is TRBJ1-2; D might be TRBD1 (5 bases). Germline V lookup: CDR1 MNHEY, CDR2 SVGAGI. V dropped 2 bases and J dropped 2 bases, with 9 bases sitting between them. The length of the CDR3 is 14 residues. The CDR3 bases are TGTGCCAGCAGTTACGCAGGGTGGAACTATGGCTACACCTTC. This encodes CASSYAGWNYGYTF.

The chain couples TRBV3-1 to TRBJ1-6; a weak D match, TRBD1 (5 bases). Germline CDR1 is LGHDT and CDR2 is YNNKEL (reference sequence). This CDR3 is built from 14 residues. Trimming left V 3 bases short and J 9 bases short, with 12 bases between. CDR3 coding DNA: TGTGCCAGCAGCCAGGGACGGATCAGTTCACCCCTCCACTTT. It is translated as CASSQGRISSPLHF. Full variable domain (missing parts from reference TRBV3-1 and TRBJ1-6): DTAVSQTPKYLVTQMGNDKSIKCEQNLGHDTMYWYKQDSKKFLKIMFSYNNKELIINETVPNRFSPKSPDKAHLNLHINSLELGDSAVYFCASSQGRISSPLHFGNGTRLTVT.

The rearrangement uses TRBV29-1 and TRBJ2-1, with D perhaps given as TRBD1 or TRBD2 (5 bases each). V was shortened by 6 bases and J by 4 bases, with 10 bases between the two germline ends. Germline V lookup: CDR1 SQVTM, CDR2 ANQGSEA. The CDR3 loop spans 12 amino acids. The chain's CDR3 is CSVGTSYNEQFF. The CDR3 DNA reads as TGCAGCGTAGGGACCTCTTACAATGAGCAGTTCTTC.

The chain combines TRBV20-1 with TRBJ2-3; 10 nucleotides match TRBD2. Trimming at V came to 6 bases and at J to 2 bases, leaving 11 bases not matched to a gene. Germline CDR1 reads DFQATT; CDR2 reads SNEGSKA (reference sequence). CDR3 length equals 16 residues. The CDR3 bases are TGCAGTGCCCTATATTCAACTAGCGGGGTCACAGATACGCAGTATTTT. Protein: CSALYSTSGVTDTQYF.

This clonotype turned up a few times. The V call is TRBV9, the J call TRBJ2-7, with D possibly TRBD2 on 6 matching bases. This CDR3 is built from 12 residues. Deletions cut 0 bases from V and 6 bases from J, with 7 bases between. The V gene's germline CDR1 is SGDLS and CDR2 YYNGEE. The chain's CDR3 is CASSVGRGEQYF. CDR3 in DNA: TGTGCCAGCAGCGTAGGGCGGGGCGAGCAGTACTTC. The full variable domain, in which reference TRBV9 and TRBJ2-7 provide the parts outside the CDR3, is DSGVTQTPKHLITATGQRVTLRCSPRSGDLSVYWYQQSLDQGLQFLIQYYNGEERAKGNILERFSAQQFPDLHSELNLSSLELGDSALYFCASSVGRGEQYFGPGTRLTVT.

This clonotype occurred a few times. The chain combines TRBV20-1 with TRBJ2-5; D is tentatively TRBD1 or TRBD2 (5 bases each). Between the trimmed V and J ends, which lost 2 bases and 7 bases, there was a span of 8 bases. This CDR3 region has 11 residues. CDR1 and CDR2 (germline): DFQATT, SNEGSKA (reference sequence). In nucleotides, the CDR3 is TGCAGTGCTAGACAGGGAGTGACCCAGTACTTC. Its translation is CSARQGVTQYF.

V and J are TRBV2 and TRBJ1-1; 8 nucleotides agree with TRBD1. V lost 3 bases and J lost 1; bases outside the gene matches: 4. Germline V gene data show CDR1 as SNHLY and CDR2 as FYNNEI. The CDR3 extends over 15 amino acids. CDR3 sequence: CASSEGGTGNTEAFF. The CDR3 DNA sequence: TGTGCCAGCAGTGAGGGTGGGACAGGGAACACTGAAGCTTTCTTT.

Here the CDR3 reads CASSGGEDSLNTEAFF. CDR3 coding DNA: TGTGCCAGCAGTGGGGGTGAAGACAGTTTGAACACTGAAGCTTTCTTT. The chain links TRBV2 to TRBJ1-1; a possible D gene is TRBD1 (5 bases). Trimming removed 4 bases at V and 0 bases at J, with 15 bases between. Germline loops: CDR1 SNHLY, CDR2 FYNNEI. The CDR3 contains 16 residues.

This clonotype was seen a few times. The chain has TRBV20-1 and TRBJ2-3, with unresolved D. The CDR3 runs 13 residues. V was shortened by 6 bases and J by 0 bases, with 10 bases between the two germline ends. Germline V gives CDR1 DFQATT, CDR2 SNEGSKA (reference sequence). The CDR3 loop reads CSALTLSTDTQYF. As DNA, the CDR3 is TGCAGTGCCCTCACCCTAAGCACAGATACGCAGTATTTT.

The chain has TRBV6-5 and TRBJ2-1; weak D call: TRBD1 (6 bases). V gave up 6 bases and J gave up 9 bases, with 18 bases separating them. Germline CDR1 MNHEY, CDR2 SVGAGI. The CDR3 contains 14 residues. CDR3 coding DNA: TGTGCCAGCAGGGGGGCCTACGGCCAGGTTGAGCAGTTCTTC. Encoded protein: CASRGAYGQVEQFF.

This clonotype was counted between two and nine times. The CDR3 spells CSVGITWGYTF. The DNA for the CDR3 is TGCAGCGTTGGGATTACCTGGGGCTACACCTTC. This chain links TRBV29-1 with TRBJ1-2; no definite D call. CDR1 is SQVTM, CDR2 ANQGSEA, per germline. The V and J ends lost 4 bases and 8 bases respectively, with 11 bases between them. This CDR3 is 11 amino acids long.

This clonotype has just a few counts. This rearrangement joins TRBV15 to TRBJ2-5; maybe TRBD2 (6 bases). The V end was cut by 0 bases, the J end by 4 bases, with 12 bases between. Per germline, CDR1 LNHNV and CDR2 YYDKDF (reference sequence). CDR3 size: 15 residues. The CDR3 DNA is TGTGCCACCAGCAGAGATCGGGATAGCGGAGAGACCCAGTACTTC. Its protein is CATSRDRDSGETQYF.

This sequence joins TRBV12-3 or TRBV12-4 and TRBJ2-2, with 8 bases fitting TRBD1. V dropped 4 bases and J dropped 5; count of bases not matched to a gene: 9. CDR3 length equals 16 residues. This CDR3 reads CASSSPQGARTGELFF. CDR3 coding DNA: TGTGCCAGCAGTTCCCCCCAGGGGGCTAGGACCGGGGAGCTGTTTTTT.

This clonotype showed up just once. The CDR3 DNA follows: TGTGCCAGCACCTTGGACACTTACACAGATACGCAGTATTTT. Translation: CASTLDTYTDTQYF. The rearrangement joins TRBV12-3 or TRBV12-4 to TRBJ2-3; a possible D gene is TRBD1 (5 bases). The CDR3 runs 14 residues. Between the trimmed V and J ends, which lost 7 bases and 2 bases, there was a span of 13 bases.

The chain links TRBV6-5 to TRBJ2-6; D unresolved. This CDR3 contains 17 residues. Germline assignment: CDR1 MNHEY and CDR2 SVGAGI. Trimming removed 2 bases from V and 0 bases from J, with 11 bases in between. The DNA for the CDR3 is TGTGCCAGCAGTTACACACACTCCCTCTCTGGGGCCAACGTCCTGACTTTC. It specifies CASSYTHSLSGANVLTF.

The chain employs TRBV29-1 and TRBJ2-7, with 9 bases fitting TRBD2. Germline V lookup: CDR1 SQVTM, CDR2 ANQGSEA. The V segment lost 4 bases and the J segment 3 bases; nucleotides outside the gene matches: 7. CDR3 length equals 14 residues. The CDR3 here is CSVGLGGGDYEQYF. In DNA, the CDR3 is TGCAGCGTTGGCTTAGGCGGGGGGGACTACGAGCAGTACTTC.

This clonotype was seen ten or more times. The chain's CDR3 is CASSYRTTGEFGANVLTF. CDR3 in DNA: TGTGCCAGCAGCTACCGTACGACAGGGGAATTCGGGGCCAACGTCCTGACTTTC. The V and J genes are TRBV5-8 and TRBJ2-6, with 8 bases aligning to TRBD1. The junction had 12 bases not matched to a gene; V was cut back by 3 bases and J by 4 bases. CDR3 size: 18 residues. Germline assignment: CDR1 SGHTS and CDR2 YDEGEE.

The chain joins TRBV7-2 to TRBJ1-2, with 7 bases that match TRBD1. Germline V gene lookup returns CDR1 SGHTA and CDR2 FQGNSA. The CDR3 length is 16 residues. The V and J ends lost 1 base and 6 bases, in that order; junction bases with no gene match: 11. The CDR3 is CASSLEAPGGRDGYTF. The DNA of the CDR3 is TGTGCCAGCAGCTTAGAGGCCCCAGGGGGGCGAGATGGCTACACCTTC.

Ten or more counts support this clonotype. The J gene is TRBJ2-7, the V gene TRBV3-1; 10 bases match TRBD2. V was clipped by 6 bases and J by 3 bases; unmatched bases: 5. Germline V gene lookup returns CDR1 LGHDT and CDR2 YNNKEL (reference sequence). The CDR3 has 14 amino acids. This CDR3 is CASSPSGGLYEQYF. CDR3 nucleotides: TGTGCCAGCAGTCCTAGCGGGGGCCTCTACGAGCAGTACTTC.

The chain is built from TRBV4-3 and TRBJ2-3; unclear D gene. This CDR3 is built from 14 residues. Germline V gives CDR1 LGHNA, CDR2 YSLEER. The V end was cut by 0 bases, the J end by 4 bases, with 8 bases between. CDR3 sequence: CASSQDRLADTQYF. The CDR3 DNA sequence: TGCGCCAGCAGCCAAGATCGGCTAGCAGATACGCAGTATTTT.

The chain carries TRBV29-1 and TRBJ2-3; tentative D call: TRBD1 (5 bases). Trimming removed 6 bases at V and 2 bases at J, with 12 bases between. Per germline, CDR1 SQVTM and CDR2 ANQGSEA. This CDR3 comprises 13 residues. CDR3 loop: CSVGQTVTDTQYF. As DNA, the CDR3 is TGCAGCGTCGGACAAACAGTCACAGATACGCAGTATTTT.

This clonotype was recorded at least ten times. The chain couples TRBV12-3 or TRBV12-4 to TRBJ2-7, with 7 bases identical to TRBD1. The CDR3 totals 15 residues. Trimming cost V 5 bases and J 0 bases; bases outside gene matches: 7. For the CDR3, the DNA is TGTGCCAGCAGTGTGGACAGGATAGGCTCCTACGAGCAGTACTTC. It specifies CASSVDRIGSYEQYF.